This T cell receptor beta chain appears in the sequencing data of a study of regulatory T cells in long-lasting Graves disease. For TCR beta, libraries came from iRepertoire HTBI primers and Arm-PCR of CDR3 regions. MiXCR, run by TCRdb on the multiplex PCR reads, gives a single entry per CDR3 protein. The data show roughly 400,000 distinct CDR3 sequences, less than 25% seen once. Specified time point: persistent/refractory GD, antithyroid drugs over 5 years with positive TRAb. There was RNA extracted from PBMCs, and the TCR library was made from it. The CDR3 extends over 13 amino acids. V lost 5 bases, J lost 10 bases, and 14 bases lay in between. CDR1 is SEHNR and CDR2 is FQNEAQ in the germline V gene (reference sequence).

The sequencing used peripheral blood mononuclear cells (PBMCs), collected when the disease was refractory, from a patient treated with antithyroid drugs. The source is a female donor with Graves disease. The chain couples TRBV7-9 to TRBJ1-4; no firm D call. The CDR3 coding sequence is TGTGCCAGCAGCCAAGAAGTCGGCGGAAAACTGTTTTTT. Translating it yields CASSQEVGGKLFF. The entire variable domain, with the rest obtained from reference TRBV7-9 and TRBJ1-4, is as follows: DTGVSQNPRHKITKRGQNVTFRCDPISEHNRLYWYRQTLGQGPEFLTYFQNEAQLEKSRLLSDRFSAERPKGSFSTLEIQRTEQGDSAMYLCASSQEVGGKLFFGSGTQLSVL.